The rows below give T cell receptor beta chains drawn from one sample of a study of human versus mouse CDR3 diversity and MHC coevolution. Clones were read by immunoSEQ multiplex PCR, and TCRdb kept only the in-frame ones, dropping some. This table holds about 80,000 clones, 85% to 95% found once. Sequencing was performed on naive CD4+ T cells from blood. The receptor source for this set is a person aged 30 to 69 in good health. Both conserved end residues are part of each CDR3. A D gene is named only where the DNA matches it firmly. Size is stated for part of the rows, as once, few or many counts, or as a class when the clone is expanded.

size	V	J	D	CDR3	DNA
NA	TRBV6-1	TRBJ1-4	NA	CASSESGGFGTNEKLFF	TGTGCCAGCAGTGAAAGTGGGGGGTTCGGAACTAATGAAAAACTGTTTTTT
NA	TRBV7-2	TRBJ2-5	NA	CASSQTRDSQTQETQYF	TGTGCCAGCAGCCAAACCCGGGACTCCCAGACCCAAGAGACCCAGTACTTC
NA	TRBV6-6	TRBJ1-1	NA	CASSYGQLQEAFF	TGTGCCAGCAGTTACGGACAGTTACAGGAAGCTTTCTTT
few	TRBV19	TRBJ1-5	TRBD1	CASSIKPQGGIGNQPQHF	TGTGCCAGTAGTATAAAGCCCCAGGGGGGAATAGGCAATCAGCCCCAGCATTTT
NA	TRBV9	TRBJ2-6	TRBD1	CASSDRDRVLEGANVLTF	TGTGCCAGCAGCGACCGGGACAGGGTTTTGGAAGGGGCCAACGTCCTGACTTTC
NA	TRBV5-4	TRBJ2-6	TRBD1	CASSPGGTGAYAAGANVLTF	TGTGCCAGCAGCCCTGGAGGGACAGGGGCTTATGCTGCTGGGGCCAACGTCCTGACTTTC
NA	TRBV11-2	TRBJ1-6	NA	CASSANREAGHSPLHF	TGTGCCAGCAGCGCTAACCGGGAGGCAGGGCATTCACCCCTCCACTTT
NA	TRBV5-1	TRBJ2-1	TRBD2	CASSTGTTYNEQFF	TGCGCCAGCAGCACCGGGACTACCTACAATGAGCAGTTCTTC
NA	TRBV11-1	TRBJ2-7	TRBD2	CASSLAAGGTYEQYF	TGTGCCAGCAGCTTAGCAGCGGGGGGCACCTACGAGCAGTACTTC
NA	TRBV10-3	TRBJ2-7	NA	CAISDRGSYEQYF	TGTGCCATCAGTGACAGGGGTTCCTACGAGCAGTACTTC
once	TRBV30	TRBJ2-6	NA	CAWSVSFSGANVLTF	TGTGCCTGGAGTGTATCCTTCTCCGGGGCCAACGTCCTGACTTTC
NA	TRBV25-1	TRBJ2-7	TRBD1	CASSDRDRGYEQYF	TGTGCCAGCAGTGACCGGGACAGGGGATACGAGCAGTACTTC